This TCR beta chain was observed in a study of beta chain features in type 1 diabetes. Germline CDR1 and CDR2: LGHNA and YSLEER. Trimming took 1 base from V and 3 from J, leaving 16 bases between them. The CDR3 runs 17 residues. This clone was counted a few times. Reverse transcription of all isolated RNA meant that expressed TCRB transcripts were sequenced. Method: immunoSEQ multiplex PCR; TCRdb's copy keeps in-frame clones and lacks some. The sample holds approximately 160,000 clones, about 9.1% seen once. The clonotype was recovered from a woman under 30 in good health. Sequenced material: central memory CD4+ T cells from blood. The chain links TRBV4-3 to TRBJ2-4, with a possible D match to TRBD2 (5 bases). The CDR3 DNA sequence: TGCGCCAGCAGCCAAGGGGGAGCGATAGGAGGCAAAAACATTCAGTACTTC. Its protein product is CASSQGGAIGGKNIQYF.